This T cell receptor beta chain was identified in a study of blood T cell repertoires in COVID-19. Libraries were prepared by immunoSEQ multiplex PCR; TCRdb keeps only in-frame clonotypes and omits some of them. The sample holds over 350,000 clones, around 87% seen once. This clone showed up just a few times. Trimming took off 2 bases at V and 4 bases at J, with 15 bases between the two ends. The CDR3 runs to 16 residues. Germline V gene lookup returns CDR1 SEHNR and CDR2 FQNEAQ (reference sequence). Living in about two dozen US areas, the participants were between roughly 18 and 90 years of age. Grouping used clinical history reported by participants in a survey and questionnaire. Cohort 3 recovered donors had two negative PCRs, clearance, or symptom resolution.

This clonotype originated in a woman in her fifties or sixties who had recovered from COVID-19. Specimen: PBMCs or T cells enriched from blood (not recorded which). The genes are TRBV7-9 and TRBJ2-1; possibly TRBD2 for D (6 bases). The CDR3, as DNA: TGTGCCAGCAGCTTATCTGCGGGGTTTGGGTACAATGAGCAGTTCTTC. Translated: CASSLSAGFGYNEQFF.